Listed here are 23 T cell receptor beta chains from one sample, sequenced in a study of a mutant IDH1 vaccine in newly diagnosed glioma. No antigen is known for these receptors. The method was immunoSEQ multiplex PCR; TCRdb's version includes in-frame clones alone and lacks a portion of them. The profile covers tens of thousands of clones, with 80% appearing a single time and 4.5% to 7.5% taken by the ten largest. As for time point: week 11, during vaccination. One vaccine dose held 300 ug of mutant IDH1 20-mer peptide and came with topical imiquimod. Sequences were derived from PBMCs, sampled from a glioma patient whose treatment included an IDH1 peptide vaccine. The receptors were sampled from a man aged 45 to 65 with glioma.

The rearrangement links TRBV25-1 to TRBJ1-4, with 12 bases lining up with TRBD1. Germline assignment: CDR1 MGHDK and CDR2 SYGVNS. With V trimmed by 3 bases and J by 6 bases, 5 bases remained unmatched. This CDR3 region has 16 residues. The CDR3 protein is CASSEGTGGSYEKLFF. The CDR3, as DNA: TGTGCCAGCAGTGAGGGGACAGGGGGCTCGTATGAAAAACTGTTTTTT. Full variable domain (outside the CDR3, taken from reference TRBV25-1 and TRBJ1-4): EADIYQTPRYLVIGTGKKITLECSQTMGHDKMYWYQQDPGMELHLIHYSYGVNSTEKGDLSSESTVSRIRTEHFPLTLESARPSHTSQYLCASSEGTGGSYEKLFFGSGTQLSVL.

The J gene is TRBJ2-3, the V gene TRBV11-3; TRBD1 matches at 9 bases. Germline V CDR1 and CDR2: SGHNT, YENEEA. This CDR3 region has 18 residues. The V and J ends lost 5 bases and 1 base, in that order; junction bases with no gene match: 13. In nucleotides, the CDR3 is TGTGCCAGCAGCATAAGACCGGGACAGGGTGGAGGCACAGATACGCAGTATTTT. Translated: CASSIRPGQGGGTDTQYF.

Turning to this clone: The sample contains more than one DNA sequence encoding this CDR3. The V and J genes are TRBV7-9 and TRBJ2-7; no firm D call. This CDR3 contains 11 residues. Germline V gene data show CDR1 as SEHNR and CDR2 as FQNEAQ (reference sequence). Trimming pared 3 bases from V and 5 bases from J, leaving 5 bases between. CDR3 in amino acids: CASSFGDEQYF. CDR3 DNA sequence: TGTGCCAGCAGCTTTGGTGACGAGCAGTACTTC.

The CDR3 is CASSLGDLAQYF. The CDR3 DNA reads TGTGCCAGCAGCTTAGGGGACCTCGCCCAGTACTTC. The chain employs TRBV7-9 and TRBJ2-5; D may be TRBD1 or TRBD2 (5 bases each). Trimming pared 1 base from V and 9 bases from J, leaving 9 bases between. Germline CDR1 SEHNR, CDR2 FQNEAQ (reference sequence). The CDR3 loop spans 12 amino acids.

The chain is built from TRBV5-4 and TRBJ1-3; D is unclear. CDR3 length: 13 amino acids. Germline V gene sequence: CDR1 SGHNT, CDR2 YYREEE (reference sequence). Trimming removed 0 bases from V and 7 bases from J, with 8 bases in between. The CDR3 sequence is CASSLGLSNTIYF. DNA for the CDR3: TGTGCCAGCAGCTTGGGGCTGAGTAACACCATATATTTT.

The chain couples TRBV30 to TRBJ1-4, with 7 nucleotides matching TRBD1. V gave up 4 bases and J gave up 4 bases; unmatched junction bases: 9. The CDR3 loop spans 15 amino acids. CDR1 is GTSNPN and CDR2 is SVGIG in the germline V gene (reference sequence). The CDR3 region has the DNA TGTGCCTGGAATCAGGGGGACAGCAATAATGAAAAACTGTTTTTT. The encoded protein is CAWNQGDSNNEKLFF. Based on the CDR3 plus reference TRBV30 and TRBJ1-4, the full variable domain is SQTIHQWPATLVQPVGSPLSLECTVEGTSNPNLYWYRQAAGRGLQLLFYSVGIGQISSEVPQNLSASRPQDRQFILSSKKLLLSDSGFYLCAWNQGDSNNEKLFFGSGTQLSVL.

The chain employs TRBV10-3 and TRBJ2-6, with 11 bases aligning to TRBD2. CDR1 and CDR2 from the germline V gene are ENHRY and SYGVKD. This CDR3 spans 18 amino acids. V dropped 4 bases and J dropped 1; count of bases not matched to a gene: 6. CDR3 nucleotide sequence: TGTGCCATCAGTGCGTCTAGCGGGGGGTCGTCTGGGGCCAACGTCCTGACTTTC. Translated: CAISASSGGSSGANVLTF.

V and J are TRBV14 and TRBJ1-1, with a weak D call TRBD1 (6 bases). Trimming took 4 bases from V and 3 from J, leaving 12 bases between them. This CDR3 region has 14 residues. Germline loops: CDR1 SGHDN, CDR2 FVKESK. This CDR3 reads CASSPYREDTEAFF. The CDR3 DNA follows: TGTGCCAGCAGCCCCTACAGGGAGGACACTGAAGCTTTCTTT. The variable domain in full, with the rest retrieved from reference TRBV14 and TRBJ1-1, is EAGVTQFPSHSVIEKGQTVTLRCDPISGHDNLYWYRRVMGKEIKFLLHFVKESKQDESGMPNNRFLAERTGGTYSTLKVQPAELEDSGVYFCASSPYREDTEAFFGQGTRLTVV.

V is TRBV6-6 and J is TRBJ1-5; perhaps TRBD1 as D (5 bases). The V and J ends lost 6 bases and 7 bases respectively, with 16 bases between them. Germline loops: CDR1 MNHNY, CDR2 SVGAGI (reference sequence). The CDR3 spans 14 residues. CDR3 loop: CASSPHGAVQPQHF. CDR3 DNA: TGTGCCAGCAGCCCTCACGGGGCTGTCCAGCCCCAGCATTTT.

V usage is TRBV14 and J usage is TRBJ2-1; 9 nucleotides align to TRBD1. Germline V gives CDR1 SGHDN, CDR2 FVKESK. Trimming cost V 4 bases and J 7 bases; bases outside gene matches: 8. The length of the CDR3 is 15 residues. The CDR3 sequence is CASSPAGQGSNEQFF. In nucleotides, the CDR3 is TGTGCCAGCAGCCCAGCGGGACAGGGTTCGAATGAGCAGTTCTTC. Full variable domain (remainder filled in from reference TRBV14 and TRBJ2-1): EAGVTQFPSHSVIEKGQTVTLRCDPISGHDNLYWYRRVMGKEIKFLLHFVKESKQDESGMPNNRFLAERTGGTYSTLKVQPAELEDSGVYFCASSPAGQGSNEQFFGPGTRLTVL.

The chain joins TRBV29-1 to TRBJ2-7; D perhaps matches TRBD1 (6 bases). The CDR3 is made up of 14 amino acids. V gave up 5 bases and J gave up 4 bases, with 18 bases separating them. Germline V gene lookup returns CDR1 SQVTM and CDR2 ANQGSEA. CDR3 sequence reads: CSVHELGQGYEQYF. The CDR3 DNA reads TGCAGCGTTCACGAGCTCGGGCAGGGGTACGAGCAGTACTTC.

In its sample, this clone was seen a few times. This chain joins TRBV7-9 and TRBJ1-1; D might be TRBD1 (6 bases). CDR1 SEHNR and CDR2 FQNEAQ come from the germline V gene (reference sequence). V lost 5 bases to trimming and J lost 2 bases, with 24 bases between them. The CDR3 length is 18 residues. CDR3 sequence reads: CASSPLRGRQVQNTEAFF. The CDR3 DNA is TGTGCCAGCAGCCCCCTTCGAGGGAGACAGGTCCAAAACACTGAAGCTTTCTTT. Looking up the rest from reference TRBV7-9 and TRBJ1-1 gives the full variable domain: DTGVSQNPRHKITKRGQNVTFRCDPISEHNRLYWYRQTLGQGPEFLTYFQNEAQLEKSRLLSDRFSAERPKGSFSTLEIQRTEQGDSAMYLCASSPLRGRQVQNTEAFFGQGTRLTVV.

This clone has a handful of counts. This chain connects TRBV5-1 to TRBJ1-1, with D maybe TRBD1 (5 bases). V dropped 4 bases and J dropped 0 bases, with 10 bases sitting between them. The CDR3 sequence is 14 residues long. The germline V gene encodes CDR1 SGHRS and CDR2 YFSETQ. The CDR3 region is CASSLDRMNTEAFF. In nucleotides, the CDR3 is TGCGCCAGCAGCCTCGACAGAATGAACACTGAAGCTTTCTTT.

This sequence joins TRBV11-2 and TRBJ2-7; D unresolved. From germline, CDR1 is SGHAT and CDR2 FQNNGV. The length of the CDR3 is 14 residues. Trimming stripped 1 base from V and 2 bases from J, with 9 bases between. The CDR3 region is CASSLGPAPYEQYF. DNA of the CDR3: TGTGCCAGCAGCTTAGGGCCAGCCCCCTACGAGCAGTACTTC. Full variable domain (missing parts from reference TRBV11-2 and TRBJ2-7): EAGVAQSPRYKIIEKRQSVAFWCNPISGHATLYWYQQILGQGPKLLIQFQNNGVVDDSQLPKDRFSAERLKGVDSTLKIQPAKLEDSAVYLCASSLGPAPYEQYFGPGTRLTVT.

The genes are TRBV5-4 and TRBJ1-4; D is perhaps TRBD1 (6 bases). This CDR3 comprises 17 residues. Germline CDR1 SGHNT, CDR2 YYREEE (reference sequence). V was cut by 2 bases and J by 0 bases, with 14 bases left in between. The CDR3 sequence: CASSFVVSGATNEKLFF. In nucleotides, the CDR3 is TGTGCCAGCAGCTTTGTCGTGTCAGGGGCAACTAATGAAAAACTGTTTTTT. Full variable domain (missing parts from reference TRBV5-4 and TRBJ1-4): ETGVTQSPTHLIKTRGQQVTLRCSSQSGHNTVSWYQQALGQGPQFIFQYYREEENGRGNFPPRFSGLQFPNYSSELNVNALELDDSALYLCASSFVVSGATNEKLFFGSGTQLSVL.

Here the CDR3 DNA reads TGTGCCAGCACCCGCCTCGTAGGCGAGCAGTACTTC. It specifies CASTRLVGEQYF. This chain joins TRBV7-9 and TRBJ2-7, with D unresolved. CDR1 is SEHNR, CDR2 FQNEAQ, per germline (reference sequence). CDR3 size: 12 residues. V was shortened by 7 bases and J by 6 bases, with 13 bases between the two germline ends.

The CDR3 DNA reads TGTGCCATCAGTGAGCGGGGGTCCACAAAGAGCTCCTACAATGAGCAGTTCTTC. The encoded protein is CAISERGSTKSSYNEQFF. J is TRBJ2-1 and V is TRBV10-3; possibly TRBD2 for D (6 bases). The CDR3 runs to 18 residues. The V and J ends lost 2 bases and 0 bases respectively, with 17 bases between them. The V gene's germline CDR1 is ENHRY and CDR2 SYGVKD.

In this sample, this clone turned up a few times. This chain links TRBV10-3 with TRBJ2-7; D uncertain. This CDR3 region has 12 residues. V lost 8 bases and J lost 0, with 8 bases in between. Germline CDR1 reads ENHRY; CDR2 reads SYGVKD. CDR3 in amino acids: CAIGMLSYEQYF. In DNA, the CDR3 is TGTGCCATCGGAATGCTCTCCTACGAGCAGTACTTC.

This chain connects TRBV7-8 to TRBJ2-7; D possibly uses TRBD1 or TRBD2 (5 bases each). The CDR3 is 16 amino acids. CDR1 is SGHVS and CDR2 is FQNEAQ in the germline V gene. V dropped 4 bases and J dropped 2 bases, with 18 bases sitting between them. CDR3 in DNA: TGTGCCAGCAGCTCCGACAGCGGTGTTACAACCTACGAGCAGTACTTC. Amino acids: CASSSDSGVTTYEQYF.

The rearrangement uses TRBV6-4 and TRBJ1-6; D might be TRBD1 (6 bases). V shed 3 bases and J shed 6 bases, with 9 bases lying between them. Germline CDR1 and CDR2: MRHNA and SNTAGT. CDR3 length: 14 amino acids. DNA of the CDR3: TGTGCCAGCAGTGAGGACAGATTTAATTCACCCCTCCACTTT. It translates to CASSEDRFNSPLHF.

The rearrangement uses TRBV11-2 and TRBJ2-1; TRBD1 might be the D (5 bases). Trimming removed 1 base from V and 7 bases from J, with 11 bases in between. This CDR3 is 14 amino acids long. Germline CDR1 SGHAT, CDR2 FQNNGV. CDR3 protein: CASSLAGANNEQFF. The CDR3 DNA is TGTGCCAGCAGCTTAGCTGGGGCCAATAATGAGCAGTTCTTC.

This clone has a single count. This chain uses TRBV2 with TRBJ1-1; D is unclear. This CDR3 contains 11 residues. From germline, CDR1 is SNHLY and CDR2 FYNNEI. V lost 6 bases, J lost 1 base, and 3 bases lay in between. CDR3: CASRWNTEAFF. The CDR3 DNA follows: TGTGCCAGCAGGTGGAACACTGAAGCTTTCTTT.

In DNA form, the CDR3 reads TGCAGCGTTGGGGGGCCGGGGGAGACCCAGTACTTC. Encoded protein: CSVGGPGETQYF. The genes are TRBV29-1 and TRBJ2-5; maybe TRBD1 (6 bases). The CDR3 spans 12 residues. Per the germline V gene, CDR1 is SQVTM and CDR2 is ANQGSEA. Deletions cut 4 bases from V and 5 bases from J, with 11 bases between. The full variable domain, rest sourced from reference TRBV29-1 and TRBJ2-5, is SAVISQKPSRDICQRGTSLTIQCQVDSQVTMMFWYRQQPGQSLTLIATANQGSEATYESGFVIDKFPISRPNLTFSTLTVSNMSPEDSSIYLCSVGGPGETQYFGPGTRLLVL.